What follows are 29 T cell receptor beta chains derived from one specimen sequenced in a study of cytomegalovirus exposure and HLA in healthy donors. PCR amplification relied on 60 Vbeta primers (plus 13 Jbeta primers). TCRdb's copy holds only in-frame clones and misses some; the assay was immunoSEQ multiplex PCR. The sample holds around 60,000 clones. The source material was PBMCs. These receptors were obtained from a woman under 30 in good health and CMV-seronegative.

This chain joins TRBV29-1 and TRBJ1-5, with D perhaps TRBD1 (6 bases). Germline values: CDR1 SQVTM, CDR2 ANQGSEA. The CDR3 spans 13 residues. Trimming took 6 bases from V and 5 from J, leaving 14 bases between them. The CDR3 nucleotides are TGCAGCGTGGGGAGCGGGGGGCATCAGCCCCAGCATTTT. Encoded protein: CSVGSGGHQPQHF.

The chain uses TRBV7-9 and TRBJ1-1; a possible D gene is TRBD1 (5 bases). Germline V lookup: CDR1 SEHNR, CDR2 FQNEAQ (reference sequence). V lost 5 bases and J lost 1, with 11 bases in between. This CDR3 comprises 14 residues. CDR3 loop: CASSPLGGNTEAFF. The CDR3 bases are TGTGCCAGCAGCCCACTGGGGGGGAACACTGAAGCTTTCTTT.

The gene calls are TRBV30 and TRBJ1-3; D gene unclear. The CDR3 sequence is 14 residues long. CDR1 is GTSNPN, CDR2 SVGIG, per germline (reference sequence). V lost 4 bases and J lost 2, with 12 bases in between. The CDR3 nucleotides read TGTGCCTGGATGCGCATGAGGGCTGGAAACACCATATATTTT. It encodes CAWMRMRAGNTIYF.

This chain joins TRBV28 and TRBJ2-7; 11 bases fit TRBD2. Per germline, CDR1 MDHEN and CDR2 SYDVKM. The CDR3 runs to 14 residues. After removal of 6 bases from V and 11 bases from J, the junction contained 12 bases not matched to a gene. The CDR3 loop is CASRFTSGSDYKYF. The CDR3 region has the DNA TGTGCCAGCAGATTTACTAGCGGGAGTGACTATAAGTACTTC.

CDR3 in amino acids: CASNLDRVDTQYF. In DNA, the CDR3 is TGTGCCAGCAACCTGGACAGAGTCGATACGCAGTATTTT. This chain links TRBV7-8 with TRBJ2-3; D may be TRBD1 (6 bases). The ends were cut back, 7 bases at V and 6 bases at J, with 14 bases in the middle. CDR1 is SGHVS and CDR2 is FQNEAQ in the germline V gene. This CDR3 has 13 amino acids.

Turning to this clone: One end of the junction is discordant with germline, which a read error may explain. The rearrangement links TRBV5-1 to TRBJ1-1; the match to TRBD1 covers 9 bases. The CDR3 length is 15 residues. Germline V CDR1 and CDR2: SGHRS, YFSETQ. CDR3 coding DNA: TGCGCCAGCAGCTTACAGGGGGCTCTGAACACTGAAGATTTCTTT. Its translation: CASSLQGALNTEDFF. Filled out from reference TRBV5-1 and TRBJ1-1, the complete variable domain reads KAGVTQTPRYLIKTRGQQVTLSCSPISGHRSVSWYQQTPGQGLQFLFEYFSETQRNKGNFPGRFSGRQFSNSRSEMNVSTLELGDSALYLCASSLQGALNTEDFFGQGTRLTVV.

The chain couples TRBV5-4 to TRBJ1-1, with TRBD1 matching over 8 bases. V lost 3 bases, J lost 3 bases, and 7 bases stayed unmatched. This CDR3 has 15 amino acids. The germline gives CDR1 SGHNT, CDR2 YYREEE (reference sequence). Written as DNA, the CDR3 is TGTGCCAGCAGCTACGGACAGGGCTTGGACACTGAAGCTTTCTTT. It translates to CASSYGQGLDTEAFF.

The chain uses TRBV11-2 and TRBJ1-5; D remains unclear. The CDR3 sequence is 14 residues long. Germline CDR1 and CDR2: SGHAT and FQNNGV. Trimming took 1 base from V and 0 from J, leaving 4 bases between them. The CDR3 bases are TGTGCCAGCAGCTTAGTGGCTAGCAATCAGCCCCAGCATTTT. Its protein product is CASSLVASNQPQHF.

This sequence joins TRBV30 and TRBJ2-3; TRBD2 matches at 7 bases. CDR3 size: 15 residues. The germline CDR1 and CDR2 sequences are GTSNPN and SVGIG (reference sequence). Trimming cost V 6 bases and J 6 bases; bases outside gene matches: 15. CDR3 nucleotides: TGTGCCTGTCTCGAGCGGGACCACCGTGGGGATACGCAGTATTTT. This sequence encodes CACLERDHRGDTQYF.

V usage is TRBV25-1 and J usage is TRBJ2-6; 7 nucleotides align to TRBD1. Germline CDR1 is MGHDK and CDR2 is SYGVNS. After removal of 4 bases from V and 2 bases from J, the junction contained 8 bases not matched to a gene. The CDR3 consists of 17 residues. In nucleotides, the CDR3 is TGTGCCAGCAGTGCGGGACAGATCTCGGCTGGGGCCAACGTCCTGACTTTC. Amino acid sequence: CASSAGQISAGANVLTF.

The chain combines TRBV6-5 with TRBJ2-7, with TRBD1 identical over 7 bases. The CDR3 loop spans 15 amino acids. CDR1 and CDR2 from the germline V gene are MNHEY and SVGAGI. With V trimmed by 2 bases and J by 3 bases, 7 bases remained unmatched. The CDR3 DNA is TGTGCCAGCAGTTACCGCATGGACAGGTTCTACGAGCAGTACTTC. Translating it yields CASSYRMDRFYEQYF.

V usage is TRBV6-1 and J usage is TRBJ2-2; possibly TRBD1 for D (5 bases). The CDR3 totals 13 residues. Germline CDR1 MNHNS, CDR2 SASEGT. V lost 1 base and J 8 bases, leaving 8 bases between the germline ends. The DNA for the CDR3 is TGTGCCAGCAGTGAAGGGACAACGGGGGAGCTGTTTTTT. It specifies CASSEGTTGELFF.

Notes on this clone: This sample also contains other DNA sequences that code for the same CDR3. CDR3 sequence reads: CASTHTGDYEQYF. CDR3 in DNA: TGTGCCAGTACCCATACAGGAGACTACGAGCAGTACTTC. This sequence joins TRBV5-6 and TRBJ2-7; maybe TRBD1 (5 bases). The CDR3 has 13 residues. Germline V CDR1 and CDR2: SGHDT, YYEEEE. The V end was cut by 8 bases, the J end by 3 bases, with 15 bases between.

The rearrangement joins TRBV4-1 to TRBJ1-1, with D tentatively TRBD1 (5 bases). The CDR3 runs to 13 residues. Germline values: CDR1 MGHRA, CDR2 YSYEKL. With 4 bases removed from V and 4 bases from J, the gap between germline ends came to 10 bases. The CDR3 nucleotides read TGCGCCAGCAGCCCTCAGGGCCTCACTGAAGCTTTCTTT. Its translation is CASSPQGLTEAFF.

The chain recombines TRBV6-6 with TRBJ1-1; perhaps TRBD1 as D (5 bases). Trimming shortened V by 6 bases and J by 1 base, and 12 bases separated the two germline ends. Germline V gene lookup returns CDR1 MNHNY and CDR2 SVGAGI (reference sequence). The CDR3 is 14 amino acids. The CDR3 coding sequence is TGTGCCAGCAGGGCCCAGGGCACGAACACTGAAGCTTTCTTT. Translation: CASRAQGTNTEAFF.

The V and J genes are TRBV9 and TRBJ1-1, with D possibly TRBD1 on 5 matching bases. This CDR3 is 13 amino acids long. From germline, CDR1 is SGDLS and CDR2 YYNGEE. V dropped 0 bases and J dropped 7 bases, with 10 bases sitting between them. The CDR3 region has the DNA TGTGCCAGCAGCGTAGCATTTAGGGGTGAAGCTTTCTTT. This translates into CASSVAFRGEAFF.

The chain recombines TRBV4-1 with TRBJ2-3; TRBD2 is a possible D gene (6 bases). V dropped 3 bases and J dropped 4 bases, with 17 bases sitting between them. The CDR3 totals 16 residues. The V gene's germline CDR1 is MGHRA and CDR2 YSYEKL. For the CDR3, the DNA is TGCGCCAGCAGCCAGCCTCTCCGGGGGAACGCAGATACGCAGTATTTT. It is translated as CASSQPLRGNADTQYF.

Details on this clone: Other DNA sequences in this sample translate to the same CDR3. In DNA form, the CDR3 reads TGCAGCGTTGGGGACACGAACACTGAAGCTTTCTTT. Translated: CSVGDTNTEAFF. This chain connects TRBV29-1 to TRBJ1-1; the D gene is possibly TRBD1 (6 bases). The germline gives CDR1 SQVTM, CDR2 ANQGSEA. This CDR3 is 12 amino acids long. The V end lost 4 bases, the J end lost 1 base, and 7 bases lay between the germline ends.

J is TRBJ1-2 and V is TRBV21-1. TRBV21-1 represents a pseudogene. This CDR3 spans 14 amino acids. The CDR3 loop reads CASSKVAGNYGYTF. As DNA, the CDR3 is TGTGCCAGCAGCAAAGTTGCCGGGAACTATGGCTACACCTTC.

This chain connects TRBV19 to TRBJ1-2; weak D call: TRBD1 (6 bases). Germline V gene lookup returns CDR1 LNHDA and CDR2 SQIVND (reference sequence). This CDR3 contains 14 residues. Trimming shortened V by 1 base and J by 5 bases, and 11 bases separated the two germline ends. The CDR3, as DNA: TGTGCCAGTAGTATAGGGGGGCTTGGTTATGGCTACACCTTC. Translating it yields CASSIGGLGYGYTF.

The J gene is TRBJ2-2, the V gene TRBV5-8; D perhaps matches TRBD2 (6 bases). Deletions cut 6 bases from V and 7 bases from J, with 16 bases between. The CDR3 runs to 14 residues. The germline CDR1 and CDR2 sequences are SGHTS and YDEGEE. This chain's CDR3 is CASTLSGGNGELFF. CDR3 sequence (DNA): TGTGCCAGCACCCTATCCGGGGGAAACGGGGAGCTGTTTTTT.

In the case of this clone: This sample also contains other DNA sequences that code for the same CDR3. This chain connects TRBV9 to TRBJ2-6; the D is unclear. The V end lost 0 bases, the J end lost 6 bases, and 4 bases lay between the germline ends. Germline values: CDR1 SGDLS, CDR2 YYNGEE. The CDR3 extends over 13 amino acids. In DNA form, the CDR3 reads TGTGCCAGCAGCGTAGGGGCGGCCAACGTCCTGACTTTC. As protein: CASSVGAANVLTF.

J is TRBJ2-1 and V is TRBV29-1, with 13 bases matching TRBD2. V lost 5 bases and J lost 9; bases outside the gene matches: 7. The CDR3 runs 14 residues. CDR1 and CDR2 (germline): SQVTM, ANQGSEA. The CDR3 DNA reads TGCAGCGTTCAGGGACTAGCGGGAAGGGTTGAGCAGTTCTTC. Protein product: CSVQGLAGRVEQFF.

The chain carries TRBV7-9 and TRBJ2-7; D not certain. The CDR3 length is 14 residues. Trimming removed 1 base from V and 3 bases from J, with 10 bases in between. CDR1 SEHNR and CDR2 FQNEAQ come from the germline V gene (reference sequence). The CDR3 DNA sequence: TGTGCCAGCAGCTTAGGTAATCACTTCTACGAGCAGTACTTC. Its protein product is CASSLGNHFYEQYF.

The chain uses TRBV29-1 and TRBJ1-2; 10 bases are a match to TRBD1. The CDR3 has 14 amino acids. Germline CDR1 SQVTM, CDR2 ANQGSEA. V was pared by 3 bases and J by 7 bases, with 8 bases of the junction left unmatched. The CDR3 DNA follows: TGCAGCGTTGATTCGGACCGGGACAGGGGTGGCTACACCTTC. This encodes CSVDSDRDRGGYTF.

This sequence joins TRBV6-5 and TRBJ2-2; TRBD1 agrees at 9 bases. This CDR3 has 15 residues. The V gene end was trimmed by 4 bases and the J gene end by 4 bases; junction bases not matched to a gene: 4. The germline V gene encodes CDR1 MNHEY and CDR2 SVGAGI. CDR3 coding DNA: TGTGCCAGCAGTTCCGGGACAGGGTTCACCGGGGAGCTGTTTTTT. Translating it yields CASSSGTGFTGELFF.

The V and J genes are TRBV5-6 and TRBJ1-1; 7 bases are shared with TRBD1. This CDR3 region has 14 residues. J was trimmed by 6 bases and V by 4 bases; bases with no gene match: 9. Germline V gene sequence: CDR1 SGHDT, CDR2 YYEEEE. The CDR3 here is CASSLTGPDAEAFF. The DNA for the CDR3 is TGTGCCAGCAGCCTGACAGGGCCCGACGCTGAAGCTTTCTTT. The whole variable domain, remainder taken from reference TRBV5-6 and TRBJ1-1, is DAGVTQSPTHLIKTRGQQVTLRCSPKSGHDTVSWYQQALGQGPQFIFQYYEEEERQRGNFPDRFSGHQFPNYSSELNVNALLLGDSALYLCASSLTGPDAEAFFGQGTRLTVV.

This chain links TRBV9 with TRBJ2-1; 12 bases line up with TRBD2. J was trimmed by 6 bases and V by 0 bases; bases with no gene match: 10. The germline V gene has CDR1 SGDLS and CDR2 YYNGEE. This CDR3 has 18 residues. The DNA of the CDR3 is TGTGCCAGCAGCGTAGATCATCGACTAGCGGGGGAAGGCAATGAGCAGTTCTTC. It translates to CASSVDHRLAGEGNEQFF.

The J gene is TRBJ2-5, the V gene TRBV29-1; maybe TRBD1 (6 bases). Germline CDR1 and CDR2: SQVTM and ANQGSEA. Trimming removed 5 bases at V and 13 bases at J, with 29 bases between. This CDR3 has 15 amino acids. The CDR3 is CSVLPPSSDHPGAYF. The CDR3 DNA reads TGCAGCGTTCTCCCTCCATCCAGCGACCATCCAGGGGCGTACTTC. Looking up the rest from reference TRBV29-1 and TRBJ2-5 gives the full variable domain: SAVISQKPSRDICQRGTSLTIQCQVDSQVTMMFWYRQQPGQSLTLIATANQGSEATYESGFVIDKFPISRPNLTFSTLTVSNMSPEDSSIYLCSVLPPSSDHPGAYFGPGTRLLVL.